These 10 T cell receptor beta chains share one sample of origin, sequenced in a study of CD8 T cells in Susac syndrome (dated by TCRdb to 2018 to 2020). Library preparation used the immunoSEQ multiplex PCR assay. RNA was extracted using the RNeasy kit, and about 0.45 to 1 microgram was reverse transcribed with random hexamers. TCRdb reworked the public reads: Q25 trimming with fastp, MiXCR clone assembly, productive beta chains retained. Identical CDR3 proteins give one entry, which carries the most common genes and DNA. This sample gives about 75,000 distinct CDR3 sequences in total; around 94% of them show up just once. The leading ten clones occupy more than 0.4% of the sample. The sample taken for sequencing was CD8+ T cells from PBMCs. The receptors originated from a human donor with Susac syndrome.

The gene calls are TRBV9 and TRBJ2-7, with 8 nucleotides matching TRBD1. Per germline, CDR1 SGDLS and CDR2 YYNGEE. Germline trimming cut 4 bases from V and 4 bases from J; bases unmatched to any gene: 10. CDR3 length equals 15 residues. CDR3 bases: TGTGCCAGCAGCCCCGGACAGGGATTTAGATACGAGCAGTACTTC. The encoded protein is CASSPGQGFRYEQYF.

The rearrangement links TRBV7-9 to TRBJ2-5, with D perhaps TRBD2 (6 bases). Trimming removed 5 bases at V and 0 bases at J, with 13 bases between. CDR1 SEHNR and CDR2 FQNEAQ come from the germline V gene (reference sequence). This CDR3 spans 15 amino acids. The CDR3 is CASSPPGDYQETQYF. Written as DNA, the CDR3 is TGTGCCAGCAGCCCCCCCGGGGACTACCAAGAGACCCAGTACTTC.

The chain employs TRBV7-2 and TRBJ2-1; D is uncertain. Germline V gene data show CDR1 as SGHTA and CDR2 as FQGNSA. The CDR3 is 13 residues long. Trimming took 6 bases from V and 0 from J, leaving 6 bases between them. As DNA, the CDR3 is TGTGCCAGCAGACCGAGCTCCTACAATGAGCAGTTCTTC. Protein: CASRPSSYNEQFF.

The V and J genes are TRBV6-5 and TRBJ2-7; D may be TRBD2 (5 bases). CDR1 MNHEY and CDR2 SVGAGI come from the germline V gene. The CDR3 spans 15 residues. V shed 11 bases and J shed 2 bases, with 22 bases lying between them. CDR3 protein: CAAPRGELGPYEQYF. The CDR3, as DNA: TGTGCCGCCCCCCGTGGGGAGCTGGGCCCCTACGAGCAGTACTTC.

This rearrangement joins TRBV25-1 to TRBJ1-2, with D maybe TRBD1 (6 bases). In germline, CDR1 is MGHDK, CDR2 SYGVNS. The ends were cut back, 4 bases at V and 7 bases at J, with 10 bases in the middle. CDR3 size: 12 residues. CDR3 coding DNA: TGTGCCAGCAGTGGTCAGGGGCCTGGCTACACCTTC. Encoded protein: CASSGQGPGYTF.

This clonotype was seen once. This chain connects TRBV19 to TRBJ2-1, with D unclear. Germline CDR1 is LNHDA and CDR2 is SQIVND (reference sequence). This CDR3 is built from 14 residues. V was cut by 5 bases and J by 0 bases, with 8 bases left in between. The CDR3 DNA reads as TGTGCCAGTAGTGATACCCTCTCCTACAATGAGCAGTTCTTC. It specifies CASSDTLSYNEQFF.

This clonotype was seen only once. The chain's CDR3 is CASSLETPGQGSDTQYF. The CDR3 nucleotides are TGCGCCAGCAGCTTAGAGACACCGGGACAGGGTTCAGATACGCAGTATTTT. V gene TRBV5-1 combines with J gene TRBJ2-3, with 9 bases that match TRBD1. Germline lookup yields CDR1 SGHRS and CDR2 YFSETQ. V lost 2 bases, J lost 4 bases, and 11 bases stayed unmatched. The CDR3 length is 17 residues.

The V call is TRBV11-2, the J call TRBJ1-2, with TRBD1 matching over 7 bases. CDR3 length equals 12 residues. The ends lost 7 bases at V and 4 bases at J; junction bases unmatched: 3. Germline CDR1 reads SGHAT; CDR2 reads FQNNGV. CDR3 in amino acids: CASTGTAYGYTF. The CDR3 DNA reads as TGTGCCAGCACCGGGACAGCCTATGGCTACACCTTC.

This clonotype was picked up one time. V usage is TRBV12-3 or TRBV12-4 and J usage is TRBJ2-3; TRBD2 agrees at 14 bases. CDR3 length: 15 amino acids. V was pared by 8 bases and J by 6 bases, with 7 bases of the junction left unmatched. The chain's CDR3 is CASPGLAGGRDTQYF. As DNA, the CDR3 is TGTGCCAGCCCCGGACTAGCGGGGGGCCGGGATACGCAGTATTTT.

The chain has TRBV19 and TRBJ2-7; a possible D gene is TRBD2 (6 bases). From germline, CDR1 is LNHDA and CDR2 SQIVND (reference sequence). The CDR3 extends over 13 amino acids. The V end lost 3 bases, the J end lost 2 bases, and 8 bases lay between the germline ends. In nucleotides, the CDR3 is TGTGCCAGTAGTATGGCGGGGCCCTACGAGCAGTACTTC. Its translation: CASSMAGPYEQYF.